These 18 T cell receptor beta chains came from one sample sequenced in a study of blood T cell repertoires in COVID-19. Libraries were prepared by immunoSEQ multiplex PCR; TCRdb keeps only in-frame clonotypes and omits some of them. The profile shows fewer than 250,000 clones, 86% of them singletons. The sequencing sample was made of peripheral blood. Receptors originate from a woman aged 45-65 years with acute or convalescent COVID-19.

This chain uses TRBV29-1 with TRBJ1-2; 8 nucleotides agree with TRBD1. The CDR3 has 14 residues. V shed 4 bases, J shed 6 bases, and the junction held 10 bases outside the gene matches. CDR1 and CDR2 from the germline V gene are SQVTM and ANQGSEA. The CDR3 protein is CSVAEDREEDGYTF. The CDR3 DNA reads as TGCAGCGTTGCCGAGGACAGGGAGGAGGATGGCTACACCTTC.

This rearrangement joins TRBV2 to TRBJ2-2; possible D gene TRBD2, 6 bases. The CDR3 loop spans 16 amino acids. Deletions cut 7 bases from V and 4 bases from J, with 19 bases between. Per the germline V gene, CDR1 is SNHLY and CDR2 is FYNNEI. CDR3 region: CASNIWGVVSTGELFF. The CDR3 region has the DNA TGTGCCAGCAATATTTGGGGGGTAGTAAGCACCGGGGAGCTGTTTTTT. Complete variable domain (other parts from reference TRBV2 and TRBJ2-2): EPEVTQTPSHQVTQMGQEVILRCVPISNHLYFYWYRQILGQKVEFLVSFYNNEISEKSEIFDDQFSVERPDGSNFTLKIRSTKLEDSAMYFCASNIWGVVSTGELFFGEGSRLTVL.

J is TRBJ2-7 and V is TRBV21-1; the DNA was not used to check the table's D call, TRBD2. TRBV21-1 is a recognized pseudogene. This CDR3 is built from 15 residues. The CDR3: CASSRERTSHHEQYF. The CDR3 DNA reads as TGTGCCAGCAGCAGGGAGAGGACTAGCCATCACGAGCAGTACTTC.

The chain employs TRBV7-2 and TRBJ1-2; 8 bases are a match to TRBD1. The germline V gene encodes CDR1 SGHTA and CDR2 FQGNSA. V shed 1 base and J 5 bases; nucleotides not matched to a gene: 9. The CDR3 totals 16 residues. The CDR3 region has the DNA TGTGCCAGCAGCTTAGTCCAGGGGGCGTTTAGTTATGGCTACACCTTC. This codes for CASSLVQGAFSYGYTF.

The chain employs TRBV5-1 and TRBJ1-2; D ambiguous. Germline V gene lookup returns CDR1 SGHRS and CDR2 YFSETQ. The CDR3 is 13 residues long. Deletions cut 0 bases from V and 4 bases from J, with 7 bases between. The CDR3 loop is CASSLAQSYGYTF. The CDR3 coding sequence is TGCGCCAGCAGCTTGGCGCAGTCCTATGGCTACACCTTC.

The genes are TRBV19 and TRBJ2-7; 8 positions match TRBD1. This CDR3 is built from 13 residues. Trimming cost V 7 bases and J 5 bases; bases outside gene matches: 7. The germline V gene has CDR1 LNHDA and CDR2 SQIVND (reference sequence). The CDR3 spells CASNRQGANEQYF. The CDR3, as DNA: TGTGCCAGTAATCGGCAGGGGGCCAACGAGCAGTACTTC.

The V and J genes are TRBV10-3 and TRBJ1-3; 7 bases are shared with TRBD1. J gave up 2 bases and V 5 bases, and 6 bases lay outside the gene matches. This CDR3 contains 15 residues. The V gene's germline CDR1 is ENHRY and CDR2 SYGVKD. The CDR3 bases are TGTGCCATCAGTCGACAGGGCCCACCTGGAAACACCATATATTTT. Translation gives CAISRQGPPGNTIYF.

CDR3 amino acids: CASSLGGGAASEKLFF. The CDR3, as DNA: TGTGCCAGCAGCTTAGGGGGCGGCGCGGCGAGTGAAAAACTGTTTTTT. The rearrangement links TRBV7-9 to TRBJ1-4, with a weak D call TRBD1 (5 bases). Germline CDR1 reads SEHNR; CDR2 reads FQNEAQ (reference sequence). Trimming removed 1 base at V and 7 bases at J, with 16 bases between. This CDR3 spans 16 amino acids.

The CDR3 reads CASSLSVRQGAADTQYF. The CDR3 bases are TGTGCCAGCAGCTTGTCTGTACGACAGGGGGCGGCGGATACGCAGTATTTT. The chain is built from TRBV7-9 and TRBJ2-3; TRBD1 matches at 10 bases. The CDR3 spans 17 residues. Germline V gives CDR1 SEHNR, CDR2 FQNEAQ (reference sequence). With V trimmed by 3 bases and J by 6 bases, 12 bases remained unmatched.

The table lists this clone with a count of one. The chain recombines TRBV7-8 with TRBJ2-2; D may be TRBD2 (6 bases). This CDR3 is built from 15 residues. Germline-derived CDR1 and CDR2 are SGHVS and FQNEAQ. The V end was cut by 6 bases, the J end by 8 bases, with 19 bases between. CDR3 DNA sequence: TGTGCCAGCAGAGTGGCCCCCGGAGGGTTTGGGGAGCTGTTTTTT. Amino acids: CASRVAPGGFGELFF.

The V and J genes are TRBV19 and TRBJ2-3; unclear D gene. This CDR3 spans 14 amino acids. V was cut by 7 bases and J by 2 bases, with 13 bases left in between. Germline V lookup: CDR1 LNHDA, CDR2 SQIVND (reference sequence). The CDR3 spells CASKVGTSTDTQYF. The CDR3 DNA is TGTGCCAGTAAGGTGGGCACCTCCACAGATACGCAGTATTTT.

The V call is TRBV12-5, the J call TRBJ2-5; 8 bases line up with TRBD1. The germline gives CDR1 LGHNT, CDR2 FRNRAP. This CDR3 has 15 amino acids. Trimming cost V 1 base and J 2 bases; bases outside gene matches: 3. In nucleotides, the CDR3 is TGTGCTAGTGGTTTGGCACAGGGGGGTCAAGAGACCCAGTACTTC. Protein sequence: CASGLAQGGQETQYF.

Only a few counts were recorded for this clone. The J gene is TRBJ2-5, the V gene TRBV27, with TRBD1 matching 7 bases. V lost 5 bases and J lost 1; bases outside the gene matches: 10. The CDR3 spans 16 residues. Looked up from germline, CDR1 is MNHEY and CDR2 is SMNVEV (reference sequence). The DNA for the CDR3 is TGTGCCAGCAGTAACCCCACAGGGGTAGGCCAAGAGACCCAGTACTTC. Protein sequence: CASSNPTGVGQETQYF.

The J gene is TRBJ1-3, the V gene TRBV2, with TRBD1 matching 8 bases. V shed 8 bases, J shed 0 bases, and the junction held 3 bases outside the gene matches. This CDR3 spans 14 amino acids. The V gene's germline CDR1 is SNHLY and CDR2 FYNNEI. The CDR3 DNA reads TGTGCCAGCCTTACAGGGGGCTCTGGAAACACCATATATTTT. Its translation: CASLTGGSGNTIYF.

This clone came up a few times. The genes are TRBV18 and TRBJ1-1, with D hard to call. This CDR3 has 15 amino acids. Deletions cut 2 bases from V and 3 bases from J, with 13 bases between. Germline values: CDR1 KGHSH, CDR2 LQKENI. CDR3 in amino acids: CASSPAREGDTEAFF. The CDR3 nucleotides are TGTGCCAGCTCACCAGCGAGGGAGGGAGACACTGAAGCTTTCTTT.

The chain has TRBV5-8 and TRBJ1-1; a weak D match, TRBD1 (6 bases). CDR1 is SGHTS and CDR2 is YDEGEE in the germline V gene. V was shortened by 4 bases and J by 0 bases, with 10 bases between the two germline ends. The length of the CDR3 is 14 residues. The CDR3 reads CASSPYRVNTEAFF. In nucleotides, the CDR3 is TGTGCCAGCAGCCCTTACAGGGTGAACACTGAAGCTTTCTTT.

DNA of the CDR3: TGTGCCAGTAGTATAGCAGGGGGGAACTACGAGCAGTACTTC. It codes for CASSIAGGNYEQYF. The gene calls are TRBV19 and TRBJ2-7, with a possible D match to TRBD1 (7 bases). This CDR3 is 14 amino acids long. Trimming removed 1 base at V and 3 bases at J, with 10 bases between. Germline-derived CDR1 and CDR2 are LNHDA and SQIVND (reference sequence).

This clone was detected a few times. The chain combines TRBV6-5 with TRBJ2-1; 8 nucleotides agree with TRBD2. The CDR3 spans 14 residues. Trimming cost V 5 bases and J 7 bases; bases outside gene matches: 7. Per the germline V gene, CDR1 is MNHEY and CDR2 is SVGAGI. CDR3 in amino acids: CASSLAQRGNEQFF. CDR3 DNA sequence: TGTGCCAGCAGTCTGGCCCAGCGGGGGAATGAGCAGTTCTTC.